The 15 T cell receptor beta chains below were found in one sample sequenced in a study of T cell repertoires in cytomegalovirus infection. MiXCR was run by TCRdb on the reads, yielding one entry per CDR3 protein. The sample records about 310,000 distinct CDR3 sequences, around 25% being singletons. Their recognized antigens are unknown. The sequencing used cultured PBMCs, collected from culture after CMV antigen stimulation. All receptors come from a human donor in good health (CMV status not recorded). Some clones in this sample may be carry-over from other donors' samples.

This clonotype was picked up many times. The chain is built from TRBV20-1 and TRBJ2-1, with 9 nucleotides matching TRBD2. Germline CDR1 DFQATT, CDR2 SNEGSKA (reference sequence). The length of the CDR3 is 13 residues. V lost 5 bases and J lost 8; bases outside the gene matches: 7. CDR3 coding DNA: TGCAGTGCTGCCGGGACTAGCTATCATGAGCAGTTCTTC. This translates into CSAAGTSYHEQFF.

This clonotype was seen a few times. This sequence joins TRBV12-5 and TRBJ1-1; D is undetermined. The CDR3 runs to 14 residues. From germline, CDR1 is LGHNT and CDR2 FRNRAP. Between the trimmed V and J ends, which lost 1 base and 6 bases, there was a span of 12 bases. The CDR3 DNA follows: TGTGCTAGTGGTTTGGCGTCCAGTTCGGCTGAAGCTTTCTTT. Translated: CASGLASSSAEAFF.

A few counts support this clonotype. The chain joins TRBV6-2 or TRBV6-3 to TRBJ2-7; 7 bases fit TRBD2. The length of the CDR3 is 16 residues. With V trimmed by 6 bases and J by 4 bases, 15 bases remained unmatched. Germline V lookup: CDR1 MNHEY, CDR2 SVGEGT. The CDR3 is CASSLRPGRSNYEQYF. In DNA form, the CDR3 reads TGTGCCAGCAGCTTACGACCCGGGAGGTCCAATTACGAGCAGTACTTC.

V and J are TRBV7-8 and TRBJ2-7, with TRBD2 matching over 8 bases. The V gene end was trimmed by 5 bases and the J gene end by 4 bases; junction bases not matched to a gene: 7. The germline CDR1 and CDR2 sequences are SGHVS and FQNEAQ. This CDR3 spans 14 amino acids. The CDR3, as DNA: TGTGCCAGCAGCCCCCGGGCGGGGGGATACGAGCAGTACGTC. This encodes CASSPRAGGYEQYV.

This clonotype appeared many times. The V gene is TRBV7-2, the J gene TRBJ2-3, with 12 bases lining up with TRBD2. CDR1 and CDR2 (germline): SGHTA, FQGNSA. Trimming took 4 bases from V and 6 from J; bases not matched to a gene: 2. The CDR3 is 14 residues long. The CDR3 DNA is TGTGCCAGCAGCTCGACTAGCGGGAGTGATACGCAGTATTTT. It yields the protein CASSSTSGSDTQYF.

The sample holds a few counts of this clonotype. The chain is built from TRBV11-2 and TRBJ2-5, with a possible D match to TRBD2 (5 bases). CDR1 and CDR2 from the germline V gene are SGHAT and FQNNGV. V lost 4 bases, J lost 0 bases, and 15 bases lay in between. This CDR3 is 16 amino acids long. CDR3 nucleotides: TGTGCCAGCAGCTCCACTAGAGGCGGGTACCAAGAGACCCAGTACTTC. Translated: CASSSTRGGYQETQYF.

This clonotype came up a few times. The chain uses TRBV12-3 or TRBV12-4 and TRBJ1-1; D unclear. This CDR3 comprises 14 residues. The V end lost 7 bases, the J end lost 1 base, and 13 bases lay between the germline ends. The CDR3 DNA reads as TGTGCCAGCAAACTCCGTGGGAAGAACACTGAAGCTTTCTTT. This encodes CASKLRGKNTEAFF.

This clonotype was recorded many times. V is TRBV7-8 and J is TRBJ2-6; D is unresolved. V dropped 8 bases and J dropped 1 base, with 15 bases sitting between them. The CDR3 totals 16 residues. From germline, CDR1 is SGHVS and CDR2 FQNEAQ. CDR3 sequence: CASWAATGSGANVLTF. Written as DNA, the CDR3 is TGTGCCAGCTGGGCCGCCACTGGGTCTGGGGCCAACGTCCTGACTTTC.

The rearrangement joins TRBV30 to TRBJ1-5; no clear D gene. CDR1 is GTSNPN, CDR2 SVGIG, per germline (reference sequence). This CDR3 spans 14 amino acids. Trimming cost V 4 bases and J 0 bases, with 10 bases left between them. In DNA, the CDR3 is TGTGCCTGGACTACGGGCTTTAGCAATCAGCCCCAGCATTTT. Amino acid sequence: CAWTTGFSNQPQHF. Full variable domain (missing parts from reference TRBV30 and TRBJ1-5): SQTIHQWPATLVQPVGSPLSLECTVEGTSNPNLYWYRQAAGRGLQLLFYSVGIGQISSEVPQNLSASRPQDRQFILSSKKLLLSDSGFYLCAWTTGFSNQPQHFGDGTRLSIL.

The chain recombines TRBV19 with TRBJ2-5; 8 bases match TRBD2. V gave up 10 bases and J gave up 4 bases; unmatched junction bases: 8. The CDR3 covers 13 residues. Germline loops: CDR1 LNHDA, CDR2 SQIVND (reference sequence). CDR3: CATRWAGGETQYF. In nucleotides, the CDR3 is TGTGCCACTCGGTGGGCGGGAGGAGAGACCCAGTACTTC.

This clonotype was detected a few times. The chain couples TRBV7-9 to TRBJ1-5, with D possibly matching TRBD1 (6 bases). Germline CDR1 and CDR2: SEHNR and FQNEAQ (reference sequence). The ends were cut back, 5 bases at V and 6 bases at J, with 14 bases in the middle. The CDR3 spans 14 residues. CDR3 protein: CASSHAGGGQPQHF. The CDR3, as DNA: TGTGCCAGCAGCCACGCGGGGGGCGGTCAGCCCCAGCATTTT.

This clonotype was seen more than once but under ten times. V and J are TRBV6-1 and TRBJ2-7; maybe TRBD2 (5 bases). Germline V lookup: CDR1 MNHNS, CDR2 SASEGT. V was shortened by 4 bases and J by 6 bases, with 13 bases between the two germline ends. The CDR3 consists of 13 residues. CDR3 bases: TGTGCCAGCAGTGTTGGCATGAGGGTCGAGCAGTACGTC. Encoded protein: CASSVGMRVEQYV.

V and J are TRBV4-3 and TRBJ2-2; 9 positions agree with TRBD2. Germline loops: CDR1 LGHNA, CDR2 YSLEER. The V gene end was trimmed by 0 bases and the J gene end by 4 bases; junction bases not matched to a gene: 21. The CDR3 is 22 residues long. The CDR3 DNA sequence: TGCGCCAGCAGCCAAGATCTTAGAGGACTAGCGCTTAAAGGGTCGGGCACCGGGGAGCTGTTTTTT. Translated, it gives CASSQDLRGLALKGSGTGELFF.

J is TRBJ1-4 and V is TRBV28; D not resolved. Germline assignment: CDR1 MDHEN and CDR2 SYDVKM. V lost 7 bases, J lost 8 bases, and 17 bases lay in between. The CDR3 covers 14 residues. CDR3 in DNA: TGTGCCAGCACCACACCACGACACTCCGAAAAACTGTTTTTT. It encodes CASTTPRHSEKLFF.

The gene calls are TRBV6-2 or TRBV6-3 and TRBJ2-1, with D unclear. The V and J ends lost 0 bases and 5 bases respectively, with 5 bases between them. CDR1 is MNHEY and CDR2 is SVGEGT in the germline V gene. The CDR3 contains 13 residues. DNA for the CDR3: TGTGCCAGCAGTTACTCACAGAACAATGAGCAGTTCTTC. This sequence encodes CASSYSQNNEQFF.